These T cell receptor beta chains were read from a single sample in a study of cytomegalovirus exposure and HLA in healthy donors. Sequenced by immunoSEQ multiplex PCR; TCRdb stores in-frame clones only, minus some. The data show about 170,000 clones, roughly 85% seen once. The sequencing input was PBMCs. The receptors come from a male donor in good health and CMV-seronegative. The conserved cysteine and the conserved F or W are not part of the CDR3 here. Clone size, where shown, is once, few, many, or a class for clones that have expanded.

NA,TRBJ2-7,TRBV28,ASSLPRGGRGERSSSYEQY
NA,TRBJ1-1,TRBV2,ASSEDPERHGEAF
NA,TRBJ2-1,TRBV5-1,ASSTMGTSGISYNEQF
NA,TRBJ2-5,TRBV18,ASSPRAGRPSGRFSPQETQY
few,TRBJ1-1,TRBV28,ASRPPGQLTEAF
NA,TRBJ1-1,TRBV9,ASSDPQGLMNTEAF
NA,TRBJ2-3,TRBV10-2,ASRKGEGESDTQY
NA,TRBJ2-2,TRBV27,ASTSVAGELF
NA,TRBJ2-7,TRBV7-2,ASSFYPSIYEQY
NA,TRBJ1-1,TRBV9,ASSAGGQDPEAF
NA,TRBJ2-7,TRBV5-1,ASSLVLAAGVPYEQY
NA,TRBJ1-2,TRBV27,ASSFHRSSNYGYT
NA,TRBJ2-5,TRBV27,ASSSQGQGQETQY
NA,TRBJ2-3,TRBV7-9,ASSLGQGNGADTQY
NA,TRBJ1-3,TRBV27,ASSSGNTIY
few,TRBJ1-2,TRBV5-1,ASSLDGGAGGYT
NA,TRBJ1-4,TRBV7-8,ASSTRTGGGLF
NA,TRBJ2-7,TRBV2,ASSSQRGASYEQY
NA,TRBJ1-1,TRBV9,ASSLTHDRAGEAF
NA,TRBJ1-3,TRBV19,ASRNRGLPGNAIY
NA,TRBJ2-7,TRBV5-5,ASSANLAGSYEQY
NA,TRBJ2-7,TRBV6-5,ASKLEGAGSYEQY
NA,TRBJ1-2,TRBV9,ASRTTGTRTNYGYT
NA,TRBJ2-5,TRBV12-5,ASGLVPGTQY
NA,TRBJ2-2,TRBV5-1,ASSFGVQGTGELF
NA,TRBJ2-2,TRBV2,ASSLGGDTGELF
NA,TRBJ2-1,TRBV4-1,ASNKLAGELNEQF
NA,TRBJ1-2,TRBV5-6,ASSFTQSRVGGLGYT
NA,TRBJ1-5,TRBV6-5,ASSYRESNQPQH
NA,TRBJ2-1,TRBV9,ASSPRKREGNEQF
NA,TRBJ2-3,TRBV7-3,ASSLSSAGADTQY
NA,TRBJ1-2,TRBV7-9,ASSRDGTGSGYT
NA,TRBJ1-1,TRBV7-9,ASSFGQVENTEAF
NA,TRBJ2-7,TRBV6-1,ASSGRQGAYEQY
few,TRBJ1-1,TRBV29-1,SLDRGGEAF
NA,TRBJ1-3,TRBV4-3,ASSQTTGAGNTIY
once,TRBJ2-1,TRBV27,ASSDTGIREQF
NA,TRBJ2-5,TRBV5-5,ASSREPSQETQY
NA,TRBJ2-1,TRBV28,ASSYTNQAGVPF
NA,TRBJ2-7,TRBV6-1,ASSDRVYYEQY
NA,TRBJ1-2,TRBV27,ASTLRGTGLGGYT
NA,TRBJ1-4,TRBV2,ASRIDTTNEKLF
NA,TRBJ2-3,TRBV19,ASSKSTGRYTDTQY
NA,TRBJ1-1,TRBV11-2,ASSLVGTGDTEAF
NA,TRBJ2-1,TRBV2,ASRDSSYNEQF
NA,TRBJ2-7,TRBV29-1,SVEPRGTGEQY